The present T cell receptor (beta chain) was sequenced within a study of cytomegalovirus exposure and HLA in healthy donors. Turning to this clone: What it recognizes is unknown.

Produced via immunoSEQ multiplex PCR; TCRdb's table is partial and in-frame only. The sample carries 180,000 or so clones, more than 75% recorded once. CDR1 is MNHEY and CDR2 is SVGAGI in the germline V gene. The CDR3 sequence is 13 residues long. Losses at the gene ends were 6 bases for V and 10 bases for J; bases not matched to a gene: 8. The study's findings and limits: The CMV antigen specificity of a few CMV-associated chains was confirmed through in vitro analysis. Overall, about 160 TCR beta chains were annotated as cytomegalovirus-associated.

The donors were in the approximately 120-subject validation cohort, distinct from the approximately 730-subject first cohort. The receptor's source is a man aged 25-40 years in good health and CMV-seropositive. The rearrangement uses TRBV6-5 and TRBJ1-4; 7 bases line up with TRBD1. What was sequenced was PBMCs. The CDR3 nucleotides are TGTGCCAGCAGCAGGGGGGGCACAGGAAAACTGTTTTTT. Protein sequence: CASSRGGTGKLFF.